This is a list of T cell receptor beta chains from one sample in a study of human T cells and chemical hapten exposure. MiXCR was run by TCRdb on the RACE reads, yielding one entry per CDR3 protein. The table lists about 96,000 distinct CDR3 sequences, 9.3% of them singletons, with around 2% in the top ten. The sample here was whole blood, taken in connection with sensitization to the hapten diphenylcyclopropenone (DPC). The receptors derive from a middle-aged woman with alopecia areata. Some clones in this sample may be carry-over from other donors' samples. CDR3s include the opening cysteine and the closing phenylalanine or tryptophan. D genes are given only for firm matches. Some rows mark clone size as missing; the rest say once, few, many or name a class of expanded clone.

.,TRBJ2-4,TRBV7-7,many,CASSPKEGALAKNIQYF,TGTGCTAGCAGCCCCAAGGAAGGCGCCCTAGCCAAAAACATTCAGTACTTC
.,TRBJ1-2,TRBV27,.,CASSLGDPGFYGYTF,TGTGCCAGCAGTTTAGGAGACCCGGGCTTCTATGGCTACACCTTC
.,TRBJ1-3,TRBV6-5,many,CASSDQNTIYF,TGTGCCAGCAGTGACCAAAACACCATATATTTT
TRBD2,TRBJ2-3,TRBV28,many,CASSLSAGGLDEDTQYF,TGTGCCAGCAGCCTTTCGGCGGGGGGGCTAGATGAAGATACGCAGTATTTT
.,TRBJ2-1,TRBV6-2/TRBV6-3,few,CASSYVSYNEQFF,TGTGCCAGCAGTTATGTATCCTACAATGAGCAGTTCTTC
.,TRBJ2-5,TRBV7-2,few,CASRRAASETQYF,TGTGCCAGCAGGCGAGCAGCTTCAGAGACCCAGTACTTC
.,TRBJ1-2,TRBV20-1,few,CSASAGSLFNYGYTF,TGCAGTGCTAGCGCAGGTAGCCTTTTTAACTATGGCTACACCTTC
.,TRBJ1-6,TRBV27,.,CASSLDGFNSPLHF,TGTGCCAGCAGCTTGGACGGTTTTAATTCACCCCTCCACTTT
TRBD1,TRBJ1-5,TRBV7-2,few,CASSFQGDLNQPQHF,TGTGCCAGCAGCTTTCAGGGGGACCTCAATCAGCCCCAGCATTTT
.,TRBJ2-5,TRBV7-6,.,CASSLEFGREETQYF,TGTGCCAGCAGCTTAGAATTCGGCAGGGAGGAGACCCAGTACTTC
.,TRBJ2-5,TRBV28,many,CASSSTPLRGETQYF,TGTGCCAGCAGTTCCACCCCCTTACGAGGGGAGACCCAGTACTTC
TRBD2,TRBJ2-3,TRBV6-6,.,CASRLLAGGLIDTQYF,TGTGCCAGCAGATTACTAGCGGGAGGCCTCATTGATACGCAGTATTTT
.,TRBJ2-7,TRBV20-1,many,CSAPNPQGGGDRQYF,TGCAGTGCGCCAAATCCCCAGGGGGGTGGCGACCGGCAGTACTTC
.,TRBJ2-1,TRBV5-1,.,CASSIGQAGTKEQFF,TGCGCCAGCAGCATCGGACAGGCTGGGACTAAAGAGCAGTTCTTC
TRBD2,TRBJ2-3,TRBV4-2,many,CASSQDPRGISTDTQYF,TGTGCCAGCAGCCAAGATCCGCGGGGGATCAGCACAGATACGCAGTATTTT
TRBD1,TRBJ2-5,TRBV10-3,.,CAIKRQGVLETQYF,TGTGCCATCAAAAGACAGGGGGTATTGGAGACCCAGTACTTC
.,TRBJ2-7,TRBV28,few,CASSFPRDTFMEQYF,TGTGCCAGCAGTTTCCCCCGGGACACATTTATGGAGCAGTACTTC
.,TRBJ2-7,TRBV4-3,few,CASGASRWGEQYF,TGCGCCAGCGGGGCCTCTCGCTGGGGCGAGCAGTACTTC
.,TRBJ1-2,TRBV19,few,CASSIKRTAPRTF,TGTGCCAGTAGTATTAAAAGGACAGCCCCGAGGACCTTC
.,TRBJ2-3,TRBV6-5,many,CASTPLTGGFTDTQYF,TGTGCCAGCACACCCTTAACGGGTGGCTTCACAGATACGCAGTATTTT
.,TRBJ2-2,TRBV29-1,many,CSVDRTGNTGELFF,TGCAGCGTTGATCGGACGGGGAACACCGGGGAGCTGTTTTTT
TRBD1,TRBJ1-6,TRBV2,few,CASSERDRNSPLHF,TGTGCCAGCAGTGAAAGGGACAGAAATTCACCCCTCCACTTT
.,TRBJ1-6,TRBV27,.,CASSIGYNSPLHF,TGTGCCAGCTCCATAGGTTATAATTCACCCCTCCACTTT
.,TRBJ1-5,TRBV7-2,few,CASSLDWDQPQHF,TGTGCCAGCAGCTTAGATTGGGACCAGCCCCAGCATTTT
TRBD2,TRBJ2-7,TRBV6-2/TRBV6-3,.,CASSYGTSGSYEQYF,TGTGCCAGCAGTTACGGGACTAGCGGATCCTACGAGCAGTACTTC
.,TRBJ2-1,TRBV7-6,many,CASSNPTGSSYNEQFF,TGTGCCAGCAGCAACCCTACGGGGAGCTCCTACAATGAGCAGTTCTTC
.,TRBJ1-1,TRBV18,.,CASSPHRDTEAFF,TGTGCCAGCTCACCACACAGGGATACTGAAGCTTTCTTT
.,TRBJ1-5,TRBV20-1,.,CSARDWRVTQPQHF,TGCAGTGCTAGAGATTGGAGGGTCACTCAGCCCCAGCATTTT
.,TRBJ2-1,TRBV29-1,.,CSVEGTTESYNEQFF,TGCAGCGTTGAAGGGACTACCGAAAGTTACAATGAGCAGTTCTTC
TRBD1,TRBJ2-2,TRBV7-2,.,CASSLDLGTANTGELFF,TGTGCCAGCAGCTTAGATCTCGGGACAGCCAACACCGGGGAGCTGTTTTTT
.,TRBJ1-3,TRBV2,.,CASRPAGNTIYF,TGTGCCAGCAGGCCCGCTGGAAACACCATATATTTT
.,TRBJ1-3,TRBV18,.,CASSPPSFSGNTIYF,TGTGCCAGCTCACCACCAAGCTTCTCTGGAAACACCATATATTTT
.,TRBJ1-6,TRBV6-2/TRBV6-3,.,CASTRGRMDSPLHF,TGTGCCAGCACCCGTGGGCGGATGGATTCACCCCTCCACTTT
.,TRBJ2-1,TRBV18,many,CASSPPTSTSSYNEQFF,TGTGCCAGCTCACCACCCACTAGCACGTCCTCCTACAATGAGCAGTTCTTC
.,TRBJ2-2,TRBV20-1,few,CSASDLRTSTGELFF,TGCAGTGCTAGCGACCTAAGGACAAGCACCGGGGAGCTGTTTTTT
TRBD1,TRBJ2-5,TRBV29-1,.,CSGEQGAGETQYF,TGCAGCGGGGAACAGGGGGCCGGAGAGACCCAGTACTTC
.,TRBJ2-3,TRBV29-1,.,CSVSRDSTDTQYF,TGCAGCGTTTCCCGGGACAGCACAGATACGCAGTATTTT
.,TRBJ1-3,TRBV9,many,CASSPPSGNTIYF,TGTGCCAGCAGCCCCCCCTCTGGAAACACCATATATTTT
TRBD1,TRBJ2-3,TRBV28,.,CATKATGVRADTQYF,TGTGCCACAAAGGCGACAGGGGTTCGTGCAGATACGCAGTATTTT